This passage covers 15 T cell receptor beta chains from one sample sequenced in a study of shared clonotypes between healthy human individuals. Clones were read by immunoSEQ multiplex PCR, and TCRdb kept only the in-frame ones, dropping some. The sample contains over 950,000 clones, approximately 77% of which appear only once. The sample was memory CD4+ T cells from PBMCs. The subset is: CD45RA-negative fraction. Receptors originate from a man aged 18 to 29 in good health. Some clones in this sample may be carry-over from other donors' samples.

J is TRBJ2-7 and V is TRBV29-1, with 7 positions matching TRBD2. The germline CDR1 and CDR2 sequences are SQVTM and ANQGSEA. This CDR3 contains 15 residues. V shed 5 bases and J 0 bases; nucleotides not matched to a gene: 10. The CDR3 is CSVHLGGGNSYEQYF. The CDR3 DNA follows: TGCAGCGTTCACCTTGGCGGGGGTAACTCCTACGAGCAGTACTTC.

With respect to this clone: An end of the junction differs from the germline gene, which may be a read error. The chain has TRBV5-1 and TRBJ2-1; 8 bases are a match to TRBD2. The CDR3 extends over 16 amino acids. Germline-derived CDR1 and CDR2 are SGHRS and YFSETQ. The CDR3 DNA follows: TGCGTCAGCAGCTTGGAAAGGCGGGAGGTCTACAATGAGCAGTTCTTC. It yields the protein CVSSLERREVYNEQFF.

To note about this clone: Within the sample, other DNA sequences also encode this same CDR3. The chain carries TRBV29-1 and TRBJ1-4; possible D gene TRBD1, 5 bases. There are 12 residues in the CDR3. CDR1 is SQVTM, CDR2 ANQGSEA, per germline. Trimming shortened V by 4 bases and J by 7 bases, and 10 bases separated the two germline ends. The CDR3 DNA reads TGCAGCGTTGGCAGGGCTGGTGAAAAACTGTTTTTT. This sequence encodes CSVGRAGEKLFF.

Of note for this clone: Other DNA sequences in this sample translate to the same CDR3. This chain joins TRBV15 and TRBJ2-1; TRBD1 matches at 10 bases. V gave up 3 bases and J gave up 2 bases; unmatched junction bases: 1. Looked up from germline, CDR1 is LNHNV and CDR2 is YYDKDF (reference sequence). The CDR3 is 15 amino acids. The CDR3 region is CATSRDRGAYNEQFF. CDR3 nucleotide sequence: TGTGCCACCAGCAGGGACAGGGGGGCCTACAATGAGCAGTTCTTC.

V usage is TRBV5-1 and J usage is TRBJ1-1; unclear D gene. CDR3 size: 13 residues. The germline gives CDR1 SGHRS, CDR2 YFSETQ. Trimming shortened V by 1 base and J by 10 bases, and 14 bases separated the two germline ends. The CDR3 sequence is CASSLTASEVAFF. CDR3 bases: TGCGCCAGCAGCTTGACAGCCTCCGAGGTAGCTTTCTTT.

The gene calls are TRBV4-2 and TRBJ2-1, with 9 nucleotides matching TRBD1. Germline V gene data show CDR1 as LGHNA and CDR2 as YNFKEQ. CDR3 length: 15 amino acids. Unmatched junction bases numbered 2, after V lost 1 base and J lost 4 bases. The CDR3 bases are TGTGCCAGCAGCCAAGGGGGACAGGGTTACAATGAGCAGTTCTTC. It encodes CASSQGGQGYNEQFF.

Remarks on this clone: Other DNA sequences in this specimen translate into the identical CDR3. This chain links TRBV20-1 with TRBJ1-1; no reliable D call. The CDR3 has 11 residues. Germline V lookup: CDR1 DFQATT, CDR2 SNEGSKA (reference sequence). The ends were cut back, 0 bases at V and 4 bases at J, with 3 bases in the middle. In nucleotides, the CDR3 is TGCAGTGCTAGAGAACGCACTGAAGCTTTCTTT. Amino acids: CSARERTEAFF.

V is TRBV6-1 and J is TRBJ1-2; D is perhaps TRBD1 (5 bases). V shed 8 bases and J shed 8 bases, with 21 bases lying between them. The germline V gene encodes CDR1 MNHNS and CDR2 SASEGT. The CDR3 sequence is 14 residues long. The DNA for the CDR3 is TGTGCCAGCTTTCCAACAGGCTCTACAAGGGGCTACACCTTC. Amino acid sequence: CASFPTGSTRGYTF.

This clone was counted a single time. V usage is TRBV5-1 and J usage is TRBJ2-3, with D possibly matching TRBD2 (6 bases). The V end was cut by 2 bases, the J end by 2 bases, with 21 bases between. This CDR3 region has 18 residues. Germline V gene sequence: CDR1 SGHRS, CDR2 YFSETQ. CDR3 in amino acids: CASSLAPSAGLTTDTQYF. In DNA, the CDR3 is TGCGCCAGCAGCTTAGCCCCATCGGCGGGACTTACCACAGATACGCAGTATTTT.

The chain combines TRBV2 with TRBJ2-2, with no clear D. This CDR3 contains 14 residues. V was trimmed by 7 bases and J by 1 base, leaving 10 bases between them. Germline CDR1 and CDR2: SNHLY and FYNNEI. CDR3 nucleotide sequence: TGTGCCAGCACGGCGACTGAGAACACCGGGGAGCTGTTTTTT. Residues: CASTATENTGELFF.

The chain is built from TRBV28 and TRBJ1-4; TRBD1 matches 7 bases. The CDR3 contains 14 residues. Trimming took 3 bases from V and 7 from J; bases not matched to a gene: 5. CDR1 and CDR2 from the germline V gene are MDHEN and SYDVKM. The CDR3 nucleotides are TGTGCCAGCAGTTTTGTAGGGGGCCGTGAAAAACTGTTTTTT. Its translation: CASSFVGGREKLFF. The whole variable domain, remainder taken from reference TRBV28 and TRBJ1-4, is DVKVTQSSRYLVKRTGEKVFLECVQDMDHENMFWYRQDPGLGLRLIYFSYDVKMKEKGDIPEGYSVSREKKERFSLILESASTNQTSMYLCASSFVGGREKLFFGSGTQLSVL.

The rearrangement links TRBV30 to TRBJ2-7, with TRBD1 matching over 7 bases. J was trimmed by 1 base and V by 0 bases; bases with no gene match: 3. The CDR3 spans 14 residues. The germline V gene encodes CDR1 GTSNPN and CDR2 SVGIG (reference sequence). The CDR3 loop reads CAWSVGQWSYEQYF. In nucleotides, the CDR3 is TGTGCCTGGAGTGTGGGACAGTGGTCCTACGAGCAGTACTTC.

This clone was detected once. The chain is built from TRBV7-2 and TRBJ2-5, with 7 bases lining up with TRBD1. In germline, CDR1 is SGHTA, CDR2 FQGNSA. CDR3 length: 14 amino acids. Trimming took 2 bases from V and 3 from J; bases not matched to a gene: 3. The CDR3 reads CASSLIGGEETQYF. Written as DNA, the CDR3 is TGTGCCAGCAGCTTAATAGGGGGCGAAGAGACCCAGTACTTC.

For this clone: Other nucleotide sequences from this sample produce the same CDR3. The V gene is TRBV9, the J gene TRBJ2-1; D is undetermined. CDR1 and CDR2 (germline): SGDLS, YYNGEE. The CDR3 consists of 12 residues. V was clipped by 3 bases and J by 5 bases, with 6 bases between them. The CDR3 is CASSAINNEQFF. The CDR3 bases are TGTGCCAGCAGCGCAATTAACAATGAGCAGTTCTTC.

The genes are TRBV1 and TRBJ2-7; TRBD1, the D gene given by the table, was not confirmed from the DNA. TRBV1 is a pseudogene. The CDR3 has 15 amino acids. Written as DNA, the CDR3 is TGCACCAGCAATAACCCGAAGGGGCCAAACTACGAGCAGTACTTC. This translates into CTSNNPKGPNYEQYF.